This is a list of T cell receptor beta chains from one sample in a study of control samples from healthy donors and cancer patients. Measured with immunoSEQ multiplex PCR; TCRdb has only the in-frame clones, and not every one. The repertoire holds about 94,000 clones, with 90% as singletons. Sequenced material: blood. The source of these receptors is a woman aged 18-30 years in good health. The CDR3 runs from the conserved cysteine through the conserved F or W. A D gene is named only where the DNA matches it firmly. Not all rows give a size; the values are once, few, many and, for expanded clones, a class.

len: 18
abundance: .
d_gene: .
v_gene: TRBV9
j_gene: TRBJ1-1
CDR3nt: TGTGCCAGCAGCGTAGCTCGGGCCCCTTCCCCAGGCAGAACTGAAGCTTTCTTT
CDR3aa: CASSVARAPSPGRTEAFF

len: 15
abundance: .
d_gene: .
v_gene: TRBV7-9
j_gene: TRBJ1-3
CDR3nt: TGTGCCAGCAGCTTAAGGGGATCGGCTGGAAACACCATATATTTT
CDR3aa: CASSLRGSAGNTIYF

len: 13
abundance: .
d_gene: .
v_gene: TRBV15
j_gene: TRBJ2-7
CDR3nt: TGTGCCACCAGCAGAGTGGGAGATGGCGAGCAGTACTTC
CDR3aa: CATSRVGDGEQYF

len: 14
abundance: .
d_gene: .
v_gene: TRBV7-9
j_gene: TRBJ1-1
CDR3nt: TGTGCCAGCAGCTTAGCCAAGAGTATCCCTGAAGCTTTCTTT
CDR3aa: CASSLAKSIPEAFF

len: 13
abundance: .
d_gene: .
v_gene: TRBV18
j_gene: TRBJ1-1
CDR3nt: TGTGCCAGCTCGACGCAAGGGGACACTGAAGCTTTCTTT
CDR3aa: CASSTQGDTEAFF

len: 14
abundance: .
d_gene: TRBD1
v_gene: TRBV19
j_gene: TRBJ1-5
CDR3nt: TGTGCCAGTAGTATGACAGGGGGCAATCAGCCCCAGCATTTT
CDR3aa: CASSMTGGNQPQHF

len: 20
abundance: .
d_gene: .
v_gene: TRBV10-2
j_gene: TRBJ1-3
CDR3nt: TGCGCCAGCAGTGAGTCGAAATTCGGGGACCGGAGACTGGCTGGAAACACCATATATTTT
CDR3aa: CASSESKFGDRRLAGNTIYF

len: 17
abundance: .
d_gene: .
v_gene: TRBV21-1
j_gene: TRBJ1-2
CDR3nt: TGTGCCAGCAGCCCAACCTTGGACGGGGGGTCCTTCTATGGCTACACCTTC
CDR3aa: CASSPTLDGGSFYGYTF

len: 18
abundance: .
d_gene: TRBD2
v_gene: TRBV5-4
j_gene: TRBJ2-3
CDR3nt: TGTGCCAGCAGCTTGGGTGGACTAGCGGGGGGGCAGGGAGATACGCAGTATTTT
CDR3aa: CASSLGGLAGGQGDTQYF

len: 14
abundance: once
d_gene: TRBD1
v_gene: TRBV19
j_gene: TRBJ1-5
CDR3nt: TGTGCCAGTAACCCGGGACAGGGGGCTCAGCCCCAGCATTTT
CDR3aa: CASNPGQGAQPQHF

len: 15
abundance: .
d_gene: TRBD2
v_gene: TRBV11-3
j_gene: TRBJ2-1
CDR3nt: TGTGCCAGCAGCTTGGGGACTAGCGGGGACAATGAGCAGTTCTTC
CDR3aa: CASSLGTSGDNEQFF

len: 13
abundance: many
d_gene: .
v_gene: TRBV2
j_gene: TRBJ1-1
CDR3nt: TGTGCCAGCAACTTACAGGGGAACACTGAAGCTTTCTTT
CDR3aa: CASNLQGNTEAFF

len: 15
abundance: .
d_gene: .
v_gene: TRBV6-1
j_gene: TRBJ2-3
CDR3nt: TGTGCCAGCAGTGAAACGGCGAGACCCACAGATACGCAGTATTTT
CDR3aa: CASSETARPTDTQYF

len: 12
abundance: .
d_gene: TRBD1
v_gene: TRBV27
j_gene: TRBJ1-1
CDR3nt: TGTGCCAGCAGTTCAACAGGGGATGAAGCTTTCTTT
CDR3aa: CASSSTGDEAFF

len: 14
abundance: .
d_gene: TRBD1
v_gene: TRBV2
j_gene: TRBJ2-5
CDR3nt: TGTGCCAGCAGCAGAGACAGGGGCCAAGAGACCCAGTACTTC
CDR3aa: CASSRDRGQETQYF

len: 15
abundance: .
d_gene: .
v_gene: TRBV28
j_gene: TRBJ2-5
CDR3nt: TGTGCCAGCAGTGGCCAGGGTAGCCCCCAAGAGACCCAGTACTTC
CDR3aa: CASSGQGSPQETQYF